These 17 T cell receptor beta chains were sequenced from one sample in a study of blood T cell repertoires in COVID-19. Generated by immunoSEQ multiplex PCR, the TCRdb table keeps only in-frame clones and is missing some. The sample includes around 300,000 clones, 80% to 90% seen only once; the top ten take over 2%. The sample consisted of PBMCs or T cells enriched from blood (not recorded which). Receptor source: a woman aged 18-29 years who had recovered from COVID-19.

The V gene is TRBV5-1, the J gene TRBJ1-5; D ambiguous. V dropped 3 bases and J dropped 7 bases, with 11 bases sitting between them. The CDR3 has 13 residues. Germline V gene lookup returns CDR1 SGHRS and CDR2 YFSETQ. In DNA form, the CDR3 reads TGCGCCAGCAGCTGGTCCTCGGAGCAGCCCCAGCATTTT. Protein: CASSWSSEQPQHF.

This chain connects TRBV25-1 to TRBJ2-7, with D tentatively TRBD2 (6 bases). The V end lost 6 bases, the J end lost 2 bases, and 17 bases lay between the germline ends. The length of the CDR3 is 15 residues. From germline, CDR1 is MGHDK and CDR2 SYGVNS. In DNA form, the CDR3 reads TGTGCCAGCAGCGACGACCGGGGGAACCCCTACGAGCAGTACTTC. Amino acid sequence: CASSDDRGNPYEQYF.

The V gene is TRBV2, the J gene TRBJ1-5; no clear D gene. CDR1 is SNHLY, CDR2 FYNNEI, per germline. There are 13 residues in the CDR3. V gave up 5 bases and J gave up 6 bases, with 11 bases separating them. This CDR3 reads CASSRVLVQPQHF. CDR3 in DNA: TGTGCCAGCAGTCGGGTACTTGTTCAGCCCCAGCATTTT.

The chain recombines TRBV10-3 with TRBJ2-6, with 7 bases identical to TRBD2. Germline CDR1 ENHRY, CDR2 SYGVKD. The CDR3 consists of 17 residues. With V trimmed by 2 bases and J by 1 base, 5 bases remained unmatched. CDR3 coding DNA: TGTGCCATCAGTGAGGGGGAGGGCAGGTCTGGGGCCAACGTCCTGACTTTC. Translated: CAISEGEGRSGANVLTF.

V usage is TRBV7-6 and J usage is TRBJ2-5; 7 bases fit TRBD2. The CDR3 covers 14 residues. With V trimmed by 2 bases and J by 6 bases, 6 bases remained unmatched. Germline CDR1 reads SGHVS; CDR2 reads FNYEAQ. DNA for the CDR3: TGTGCCAGCAGCTTAAGCGGGGTTTACAAGACCCAGTACTTC. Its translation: CASSLSGVYKTQYF.

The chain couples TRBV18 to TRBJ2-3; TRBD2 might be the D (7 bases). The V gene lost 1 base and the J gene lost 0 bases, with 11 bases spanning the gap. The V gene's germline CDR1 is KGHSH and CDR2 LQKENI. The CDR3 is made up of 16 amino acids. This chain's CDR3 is CASSPQGGLSTDTQYF. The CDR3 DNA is TGTGCCAGCTCACCACAGGGGGGGCTCAGCACAGATACGCAGTATTTT.

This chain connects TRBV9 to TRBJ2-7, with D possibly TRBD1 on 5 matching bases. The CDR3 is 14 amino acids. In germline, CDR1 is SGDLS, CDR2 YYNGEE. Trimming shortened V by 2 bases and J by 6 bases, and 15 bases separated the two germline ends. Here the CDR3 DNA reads TGTGCCAGCAGCGTGGCTCTTATGGACACCGAGCAGTACTTC. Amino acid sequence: CASSVALMDTEQYF. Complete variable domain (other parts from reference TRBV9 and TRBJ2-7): DSGVTQTPKHLITATGQRVTLRCSPRSGDLSVYWYQQSLDQGLQFLIQYYNGEERAKGNILERFSAQQFPDLHSELNLSSLELGDSALYFCASSVALMDTEQYFGPGTRLTVT.

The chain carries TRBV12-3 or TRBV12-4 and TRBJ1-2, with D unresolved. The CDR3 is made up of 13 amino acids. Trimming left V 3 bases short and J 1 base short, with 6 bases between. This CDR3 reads CASSFDYNYGYTF. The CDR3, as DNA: TGTGCCAGCAGTTTCGACTATAACTATGGCTACACCTTC.

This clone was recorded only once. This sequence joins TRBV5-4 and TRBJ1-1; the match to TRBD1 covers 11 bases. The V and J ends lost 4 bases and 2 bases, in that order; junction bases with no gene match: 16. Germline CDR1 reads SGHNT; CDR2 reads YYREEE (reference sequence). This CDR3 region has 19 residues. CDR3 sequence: CASSQGQGARLGLNTEAFF. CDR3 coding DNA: TGTGCCAGCAGCCAAGGACAGGGGGCGAGGTTGGGATTAAACACTGAAGCTTTCTTT.

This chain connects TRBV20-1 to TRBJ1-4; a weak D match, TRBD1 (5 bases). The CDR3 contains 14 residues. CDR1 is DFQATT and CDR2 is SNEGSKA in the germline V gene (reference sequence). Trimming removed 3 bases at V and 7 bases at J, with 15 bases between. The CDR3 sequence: CSASSGANSEKLFF. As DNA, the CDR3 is TGCAGTGCTAGTAGCGGGGCCAATAGTGAAAAACTGTTTTTT.

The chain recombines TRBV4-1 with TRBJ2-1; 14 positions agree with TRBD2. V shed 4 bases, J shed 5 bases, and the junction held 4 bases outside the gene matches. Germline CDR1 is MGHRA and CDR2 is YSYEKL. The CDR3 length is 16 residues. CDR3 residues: CASSRGLAGGHNEQFF. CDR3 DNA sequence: TGCGCCAGCAGCCGCGGACTAGCGGGGGGCCACAATGAGCAGTTCTTC.

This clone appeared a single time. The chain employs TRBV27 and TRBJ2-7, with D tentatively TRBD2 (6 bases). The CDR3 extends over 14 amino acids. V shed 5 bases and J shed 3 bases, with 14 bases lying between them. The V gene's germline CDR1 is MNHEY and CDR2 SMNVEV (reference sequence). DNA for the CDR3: TGTGCCAGCAGTCTCGCCCGGGACTTCTACGAGCAGTACTTC. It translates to CASSLARDFYEQYF.

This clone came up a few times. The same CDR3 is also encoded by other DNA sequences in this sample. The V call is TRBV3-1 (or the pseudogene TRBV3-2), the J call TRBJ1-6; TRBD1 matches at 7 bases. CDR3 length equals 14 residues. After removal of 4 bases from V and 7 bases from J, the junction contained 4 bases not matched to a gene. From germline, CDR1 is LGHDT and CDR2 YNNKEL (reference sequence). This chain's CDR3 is CASSLRQGNSPLHF. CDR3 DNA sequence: TGTGCCAGCAGCCTAAGACAGGGAAATTCACCCCTCCACTTT.

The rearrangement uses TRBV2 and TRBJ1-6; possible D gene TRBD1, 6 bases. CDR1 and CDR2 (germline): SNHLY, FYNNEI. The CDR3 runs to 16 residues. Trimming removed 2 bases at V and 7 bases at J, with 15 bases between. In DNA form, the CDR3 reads TGTGCCAGCAGTGAACCTACAGGGCTAGGGAATTCACCCCTCCACTTT. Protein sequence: CASSEPTGLGNSPLHF.

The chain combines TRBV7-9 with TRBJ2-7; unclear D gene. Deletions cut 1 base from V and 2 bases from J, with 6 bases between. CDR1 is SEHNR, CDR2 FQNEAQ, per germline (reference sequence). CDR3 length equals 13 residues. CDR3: CASSLGRPYEQYF. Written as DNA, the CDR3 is TGTGCCAGCAGCTTAGGCAGGCCCTACGAGCAGTACTTC.

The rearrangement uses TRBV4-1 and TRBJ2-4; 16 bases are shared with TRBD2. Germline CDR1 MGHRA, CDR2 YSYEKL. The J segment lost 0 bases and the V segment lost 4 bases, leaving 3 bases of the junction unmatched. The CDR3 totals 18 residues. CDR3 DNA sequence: TGCGCCAGCAGCCTGGGACTAGCGGGGGGGCTAGCCAAAAACATTCAGTACTTC. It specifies CASSLGLAGGLAKNIQYF.

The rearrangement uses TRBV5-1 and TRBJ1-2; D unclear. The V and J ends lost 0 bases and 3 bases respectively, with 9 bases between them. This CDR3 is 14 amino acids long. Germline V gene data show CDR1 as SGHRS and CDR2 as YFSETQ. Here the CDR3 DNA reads TGCGCCAGCAGCTTGGGGCACCCAGACTATGGCTACACCTTC. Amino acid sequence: CASSLGHPDYGYTF. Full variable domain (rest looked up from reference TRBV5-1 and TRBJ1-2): KAGVTQTPRYLIKTRGQQVTLSCSPISGHRSVSWYQQTPGQGLQFLFEYFSETQRNKGNFPGRFSGRQFSNSRSEMNVSTLELGDSALYLCASSLGHPDYGYTFGSGTRLTVV.